These 7 T cell receptor beta chains share one sample of origin, sequenced in a study of CD8+ T cells in alopecia areata. The authors extracted RNA and reverse transcribed it into cDNA as the sequencing template. This table comes from immunoSEQ multiplex PCR, and its TCRdb copy is limited to in-frame clones, with some not included. The profile covers fewer than 200,000 clones, with approximately 60% appearing a single time and around 14% taken by the ten largest. Documented treatment: oral pan-JAK inhibitor, 5-10 mg twice daily. This sample comprised CD4+ T cells sorted from blood, obtained at week 24, from a patient treated with tofacitinib. These receptor sequences come from a human donor with alopecia areata.

This clone has a handful of counts. The chain joins TRBV5-1 to TRBJ1-1; possible D gene TRBD1, 5 bases. The length of the CDR3 is 15 residues. V dropped 0 bases and J dropped 5 bases, with 14 bases sitting between them. Per germline, CDR1 SGHRS and CDR2 YFSETQ. The chain's CDR3 is CASSLEAGWGTEAFF. CDR3 DNA: TGCGCCAGCAGCTTGGAGGCAGGGTGGGGGACTGAAGCTTTCTTT.

This clone was seen a few times. The chain is built from TRBV11-3 and TRBJ1-6, with no clear D. The CDR3 totals 15 residues. The germline V and J ends were trimmed by 0 bases and 7 bases, with 10 bases remaining between them. Germline V gene sequence: CDR1 SGHNT, CDR2 YENEEA. The CDR3 DNA sequence: TGTGCCAGCAGCTTAGAATCAGGCAGGAATTCACCCCTCCACTTT. Residues: CASSLESGRNSPLHF.

This chain links TRBV5-1 with TRBJ1-2; no clear D. This CDR3 has 14 amino acids. Trimming removed 0 bases from V and 8 bases from J, with 14 bases in between. Germline V gene sequence: CDR1 SGHRS, CDR2 YFSETQ. The CDR3 here is CASSLDPGSFGYTF. The DNA of the CDR3 is TGCGCCAGCAGCTTGGATCCGGGATCCTTCGGCTACACCTTC.

The chain links TRBV29-1 to TRBJ2-7; 8 nucleotides match TRBD1. Unmatched junction bases numbered 7, after V lost 5 bases and J lost 4 bases. Germline V lookup: CDR1 SQVTM, CDR2 ANQGSEA. The CDR3 loop spans 13 amino acids. The CDR3 sequence is CSVRQGSKYEQYF. In DNA, the CDR3 is TGCAGCGTTCGACAGGGGTCTAAGTACGAGCAGTACTTC.

This clone was seen more than once but under ten times. This chain links TRBV30 with TRBJ2-3; unclear D gene. The CDR3 covers 14 residues. Germline CDR1 is GTSNPN and CDR2 is SVGIG (reference sequence). V lost 2 bases and J lost 4, with 13 bases in between. The CDR3 DNA follows: TGTGCCTGGAGTAGACTGGGATTCGCAGATACGCAGTATTTT. It codes for CAWSRLGFADTQYF.

This clone was seen only a few times. V gene TRBV6-5 combines with J gene TRBJ1-1; D might be TRBD1 (5 bases). V was pared by 8 bases and J by 6 bases, with 13 bases between. Germline-derived CDR1 and CDR2 are MNHEY and SVGAGI. The CDR3 sequence is 12 residues long. The CDR3 region is CASGPGTAEAFF. As DNA, the CDR3 is TGTGCCAGCGGGCCAGGGACTGCTGAAGCTTTCTTT.

As concerns this clone: Within the sample, other DNA sequences also encode this same CDR3. This chain connects TRBV7-3 to TRBJ2-3, with D maybe TRBD2 (6 bases). The length of the CDR3 is 12 residues. V shed 5 bases and J shed 5 bases, with 8 bases lying between them. Germline assignment: CDR1 SGHTA and CDR2 FQGTGA. CDR3 coding DNA: TGTGCCAGCAGCCAGGGAGGAGATACGCAGTATTTT. Protein: CASSQGGDTQYF.